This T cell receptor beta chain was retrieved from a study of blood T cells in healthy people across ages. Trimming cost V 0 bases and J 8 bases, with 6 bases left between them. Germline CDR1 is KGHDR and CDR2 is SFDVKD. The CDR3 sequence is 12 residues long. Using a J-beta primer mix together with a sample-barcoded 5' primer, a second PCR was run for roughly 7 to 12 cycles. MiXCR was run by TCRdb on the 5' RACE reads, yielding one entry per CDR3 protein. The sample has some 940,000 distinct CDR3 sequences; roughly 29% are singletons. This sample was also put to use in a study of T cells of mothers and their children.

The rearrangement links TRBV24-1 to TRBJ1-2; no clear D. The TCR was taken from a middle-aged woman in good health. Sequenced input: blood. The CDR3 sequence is CATSDLRVGYTF. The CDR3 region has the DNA TGTGCCACCAGTGATTTGAGGGTCGGCTACACCTTC.